The present TCR beta chain was sequenced within a study of shared clonotypes between healthy human individuals. Study-wide results and caveats: Specimens sampled were limited to blood, with tissue repertoires likely differing. When compared with the clonotypes that were shared by all four sorted-subset donors, the non-shared clonotypes turned out to have lower generation probabilities.

In the original analysis: ImmunoSEQ only sent back junction sequences with no quality scores, so filtering was done differently. Using immunoSEQ multiplex PCR, the repertoire was profiled, and TCRdb retains in-frame clones only, with some absent. The V and J calls and clone size were taken over from that table, and D and trimming were inferred from the DNA. The sample lists 450,000 to 700,000 clones, roughly 95% occurring once. The CDR3 has 15 residues. CDR1 and CDR2 from the germline V gene are MNHEY and SMNVEV (reference sequence). V lost 0 bases, J lost 6 bases, and 12 bases lay in between. As regards this clone: Its cognate antigen is unknown.

The naive CD8 population came from CD45RO-negative cells selected for CCR7, without terminally differentiated effector memory CD45RA+ cells. This chain joins TRBV27 and TRBJ1-5; the D gene is possibly TRBD1 (6 bases). This TCR was recovered from a woman aged 25 to 39 in good health. Sequenced sample: naive CD8+ T cells sorted from blood. The CDR3 sequence is CASSLSGGVVQPQHF. CDR3 DNA: TGTGCCAGCAGTTTATCAGGGGGGGTCGTTCAGCCCCAGCATTTT.